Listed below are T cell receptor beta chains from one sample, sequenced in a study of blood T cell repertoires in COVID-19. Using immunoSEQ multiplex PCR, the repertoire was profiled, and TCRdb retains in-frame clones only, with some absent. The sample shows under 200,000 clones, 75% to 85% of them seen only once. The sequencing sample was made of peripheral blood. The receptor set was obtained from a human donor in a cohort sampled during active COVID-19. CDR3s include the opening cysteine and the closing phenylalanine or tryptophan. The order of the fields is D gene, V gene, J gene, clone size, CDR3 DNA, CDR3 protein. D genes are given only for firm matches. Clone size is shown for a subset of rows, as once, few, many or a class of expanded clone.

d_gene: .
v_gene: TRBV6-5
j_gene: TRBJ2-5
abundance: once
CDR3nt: TGTGCCAGCAGTTACGCGGGGCGGCTGGGAGAGACCCAGTACTTC
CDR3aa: CASSYAGRLGETQYF

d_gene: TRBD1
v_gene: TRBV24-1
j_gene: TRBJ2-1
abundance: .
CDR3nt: TGTGCCACCTCTTCACAGGGGTTATTAAATGAGCAGTTCTTC
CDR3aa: CATSSQGLLNEQFF

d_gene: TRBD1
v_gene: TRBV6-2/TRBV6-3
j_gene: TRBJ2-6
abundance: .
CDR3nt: TGTGCCAGCAGTCGACAGGGGGCTGGGGCCAACGTCCTGACTTTC
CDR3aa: CASSRQGAGANVLTF

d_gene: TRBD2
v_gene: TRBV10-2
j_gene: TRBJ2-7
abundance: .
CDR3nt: TGCGCCAGCAGTCCCGGGACTAGCGGGCTCGAGCAGTACTTC
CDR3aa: CASSPGTSGLEQYF

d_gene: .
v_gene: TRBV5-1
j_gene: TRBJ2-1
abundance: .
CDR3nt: TGCGCCAGCAGTACCCAACTAAGGGGTAATGAGCAGTTCTTC
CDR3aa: CASSTQLRGNEQFF

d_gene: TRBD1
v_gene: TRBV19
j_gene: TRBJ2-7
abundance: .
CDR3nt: TGTGCCAGTAGTATAGCGGGACAGGGAGTCGAGCAGTACTTC
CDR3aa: CASSIAGQGVEQYF

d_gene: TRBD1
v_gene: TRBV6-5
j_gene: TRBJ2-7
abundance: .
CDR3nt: TGTGCCAGCAGATTACACGGGACAGGGGTCAACGAGCAGTACTTC
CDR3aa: CASRLHGTGVNEQYF

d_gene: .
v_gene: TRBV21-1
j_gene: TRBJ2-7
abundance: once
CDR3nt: TGTGCCCTGAGGGTCTGGGAGCAGTACTTC
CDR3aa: CALRVWEQYF

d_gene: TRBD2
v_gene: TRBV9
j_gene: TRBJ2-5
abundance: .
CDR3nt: TGTGCCAGCAGTCCTAATTCGGGGACTAGCCAAGAGACCCAGTACTTC
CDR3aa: CASSPNSGTSQETQYF

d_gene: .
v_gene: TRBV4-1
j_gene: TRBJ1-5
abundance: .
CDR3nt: TGCGCCAGCAGCCACCCCTCGACAGAGTCCAATCAGCCCCAGCATTTT
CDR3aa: CASSHPSTESNQPQHF

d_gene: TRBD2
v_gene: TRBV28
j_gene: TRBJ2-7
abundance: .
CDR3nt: TGTGCCAGCACCCCGGCGGGAGGGATAATCGAGCAGTACTTC
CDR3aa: CASTPAGGIIEQYF

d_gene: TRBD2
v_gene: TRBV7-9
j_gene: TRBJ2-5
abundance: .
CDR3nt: TGTGCCAGCAGCCCTATAAGAGCGGGGGGAGAGACCCAGTACTTC
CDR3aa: CASSPIRAGGETQYF

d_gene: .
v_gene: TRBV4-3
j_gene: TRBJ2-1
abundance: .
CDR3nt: TGCGCCAGCAGCCAAGATAGAGGTCGGGGGGCGGGAGTGTACAATGAGCAGTTCTTC
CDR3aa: CASSQDRGRGAGVYNEQFF

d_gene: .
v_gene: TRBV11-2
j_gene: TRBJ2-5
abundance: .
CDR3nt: TGTGCCAGCAGCCAATATACAGGAGACCAAGAGACCCAGTACTTC
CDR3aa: CASSQYTGDQETQYF

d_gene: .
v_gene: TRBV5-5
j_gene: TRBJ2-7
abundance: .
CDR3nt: TGTGCCAGCAGCTTACAGGGCTACGAGCAGTACTTC
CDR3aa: CASSLQGYEQYF

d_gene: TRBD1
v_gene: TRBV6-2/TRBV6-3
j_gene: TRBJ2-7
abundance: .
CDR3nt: TGTGCCAGCAGTACCCGACAGGGGCGCTACGAGCAGTACTTC
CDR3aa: CASSTRQGRYEQYF

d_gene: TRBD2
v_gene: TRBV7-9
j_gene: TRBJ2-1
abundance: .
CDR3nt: TGTGCCAGCAGCATTAGCGGGACGAGCTCCTACAATGAGCAGTTCTTC
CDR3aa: CASSISGTSSYNEQFF

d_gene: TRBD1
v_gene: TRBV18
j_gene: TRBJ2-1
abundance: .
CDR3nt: TGTGCCAGCTCACCGGGGATAGGGACAGGGAAGACGAATGAGCAGTTCTTC
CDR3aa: CASSPGIGTGKTNEQFF

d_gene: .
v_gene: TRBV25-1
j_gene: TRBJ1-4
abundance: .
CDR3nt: TGTGCCAGCAGTGTTACAGGGTCGGGCGCATGGGAAAAACTGTTTTTT
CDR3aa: CASSVTGSGAWEKLFF

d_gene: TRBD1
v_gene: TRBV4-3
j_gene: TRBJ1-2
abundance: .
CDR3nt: TGCGCCAGCAGCCAAGATACCCGGGCGGGGACAGGGAACTATGGCTACACCTTC
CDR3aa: CASSQDTRAGTGNYGYTF

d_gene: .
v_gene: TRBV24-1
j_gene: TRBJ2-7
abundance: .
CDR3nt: TGTGCCACCAGTGATTCCCCCGGGGAGGATCCCACCTACGAGCAGTACTTC
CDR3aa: CATSDSPGEDPTYEQYF

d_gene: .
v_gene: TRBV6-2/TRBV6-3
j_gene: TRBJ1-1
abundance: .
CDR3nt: TGTGCCAGCAGTTACCGAGGGAACACTGAAGCTTTCTTT
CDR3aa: CASSYRGNTEAFF

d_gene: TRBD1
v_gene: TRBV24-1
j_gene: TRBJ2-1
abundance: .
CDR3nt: TGTGCCACCCGGGGGACAGGGGGGTACAATGAGCAGTTCTTC
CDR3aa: CATRGTGGYNEQFF

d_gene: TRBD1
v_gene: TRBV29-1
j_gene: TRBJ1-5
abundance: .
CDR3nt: TGCAGCGTCAGGGGGTTCAATCAGCCCCAGCATTTT
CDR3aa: CSVRGFNQPQHF

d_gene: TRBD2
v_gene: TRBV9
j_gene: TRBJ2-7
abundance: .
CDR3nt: TGTGCCAGCAGCGTAGAGGGTAGCGGGTACTCCTACGAGCAGTACTTC
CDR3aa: CASSVEGSGYSYEQYF

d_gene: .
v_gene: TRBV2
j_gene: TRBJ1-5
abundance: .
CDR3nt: TGTGCCAGCAGGATTACAGGGTATAGCAATCAGCCCCAGCATTTT
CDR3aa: CASRITGYSNQPQHF

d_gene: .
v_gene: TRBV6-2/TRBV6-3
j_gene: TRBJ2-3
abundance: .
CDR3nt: TGTGCCAGCAGTTACCGCAGGGAAACAGATACGCAGTATTTT
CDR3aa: CASSYRRETDTQYF

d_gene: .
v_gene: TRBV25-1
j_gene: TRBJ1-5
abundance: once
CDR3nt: TGTGCCAGCAGGGACTCAGATAGCAATCAGCCCCAGCATTTT
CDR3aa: CASRDSDSNQPQHF

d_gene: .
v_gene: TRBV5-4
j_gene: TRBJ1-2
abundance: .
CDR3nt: TGTGCCAGCAGCATCGACAGTATCTATGGCTACACCTTC
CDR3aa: CASSIDSIYGYTF

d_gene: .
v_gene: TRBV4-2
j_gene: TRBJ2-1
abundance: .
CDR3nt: TGTGCCAGCAGCCAAGTAGCGACTAACTACAATGAGCAGTTCTTC
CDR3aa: CASSQVATNYNEQFF

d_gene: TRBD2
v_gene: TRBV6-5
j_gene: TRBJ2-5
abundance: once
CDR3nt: TGTGCCAGCAGCCTTGATAGCGGGAGTTGGGAGACCCAGTACTTC
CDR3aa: CASSLDSGSWETQYF

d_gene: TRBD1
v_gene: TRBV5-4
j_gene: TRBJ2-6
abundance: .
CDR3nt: TGTGCCAGCAGCTTACAGGGGCCGGGGGCCAACGTCCTGACTTTC
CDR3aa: CASSLQGPGANVLTF

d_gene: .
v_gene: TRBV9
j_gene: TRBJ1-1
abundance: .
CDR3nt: TGTGCCAGCAGCCCGCGAGGCCCGAATCTGAACACTGAAGCTTTCTTT
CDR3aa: CASSPRGPNLNTEAFF

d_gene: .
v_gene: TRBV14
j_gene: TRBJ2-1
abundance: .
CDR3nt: TGTGCCAGCAGCCAAGATCTAGGGGGTGAGCAGTTCTTC
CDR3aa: CASSQDLGGEQFF

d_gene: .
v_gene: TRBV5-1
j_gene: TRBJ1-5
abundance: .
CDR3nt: TGCGCCAGCAGCTTGTCCGGGGTCAACAATCAGCCCCAGCATTTT
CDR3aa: CASSLSGVNNQPQHF

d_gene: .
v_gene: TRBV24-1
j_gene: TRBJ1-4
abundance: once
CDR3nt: TGTGCCACCTGCCGCCGGGAGGGCGAAAAACTGTTTTTT
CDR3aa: CATCRREGEKLFF

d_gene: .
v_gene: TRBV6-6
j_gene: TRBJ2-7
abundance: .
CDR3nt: TGTGCCAGCAGTTACTCGCCGGGGGAAGATCTACGGCAGTACTTC
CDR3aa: CASSYSPGEDLRQYF

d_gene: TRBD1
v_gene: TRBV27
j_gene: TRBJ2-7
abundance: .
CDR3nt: TGTGCCAGCAGTTTTTCGGGACAGGGTGTTTACGAGCAGTACTTC
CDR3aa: CASSFSGQGVYEQYF

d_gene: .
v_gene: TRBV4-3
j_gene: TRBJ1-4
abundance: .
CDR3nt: TGCGCCAGCAGCCAAGTCGGACTAAGAACTAATGAAAAACTGTTTTTT
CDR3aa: CASSQVGLRTNEKLFF

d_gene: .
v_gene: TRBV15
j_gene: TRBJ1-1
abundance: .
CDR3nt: TGTGCCACCAGCAGAGATCGGAAGGGGGTCACTGAAGCTTTCTTT
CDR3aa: CATSRDRKGVTEAFF

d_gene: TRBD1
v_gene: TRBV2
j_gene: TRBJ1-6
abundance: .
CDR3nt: TGTGCCAGCAGGGACGGGACAGGGGGTAATTCACCCCTCCACTTT
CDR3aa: CASRDGTGGNSPLHF

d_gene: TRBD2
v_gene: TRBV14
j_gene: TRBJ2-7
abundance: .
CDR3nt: TGTGCCAGCAGCCAAGATCTTGTCGGGAGGGGAAGGCGGCAGTACTTC
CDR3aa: CASSQDLVGRGRRQYF

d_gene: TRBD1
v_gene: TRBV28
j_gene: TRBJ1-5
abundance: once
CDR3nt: TGTGCCAGCAAGGACAGGGCTAAAGTCCAGCCCCAGCATTTT
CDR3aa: CASKDRAKVQPQHF

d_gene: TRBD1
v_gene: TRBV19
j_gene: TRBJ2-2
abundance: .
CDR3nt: TGTGCCAGTACCCGGACAGGGGGTGCTTTTGGATCCGGGGAGCTGTTTTTT
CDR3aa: CASTRTGGAFGSGELFF

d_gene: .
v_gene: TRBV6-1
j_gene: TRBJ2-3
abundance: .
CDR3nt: TGTGCCAGCAGTGAAAGGTACAGTGCTAGCACAGATACGCAGTATTTT
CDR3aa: CASSERYSASTDTQYF